The 28 T cell receptor beta chains below were found in one sample sequenced in a study of blood T cell repertoires in COVID-19. The protocol was immunoSEQ multiplex PCR, while the TCRdb copy is restricted to in-frame clones and leaves out a portion. The sample records around 330,000 clones, roughly 89% being singletons. The sequencing input was PBMCs or T cells enriched from blood (not recorded which). The origin of the receptors is a woman aged 18-29 years who had recovered from COVID-19.

This rearrangement joins TRBV11-1 to TRBJ2-3; D is perhaps TRBD2 (5 bases). The CDR3 totals 15 residues. The germline V and J ends were trimmed by 1 base and 4 bases, with 12 bases remaining between them. Germline V gives CDR1 SGHAT, CDR2 FQDESV (reference sequence). For the CDR3, the DNA is TGTGCCAGCAGCTTAGAAGCCGGGGTTTCAGATACGCAGTATTTT. It encodes CASSLEAGVSDTQYF.

The CDR3 loop reads CASSLTRTGMETQYF. CDR3 coding DNA: TGTGCCAGCAGCCTCACAAGGACAGGGATGGAGACCCAGTACTTC. V usage is TRBV5-5 and J usage is TRBJ2-5; 8 bases agree with TRBD1. The CDR3 is made up of 15 amino acids. In germline, CDR1 is SGHKS, CDR2 YYEKEE (reference sequence). Unmatched junction bases numbered 10, after V lost 4 bases and J lost 5 bases.

The V and J genes are TRBV6-1 and TRBJ1-2, with D perhaps TRBD1 (5 bases). V lost 2 bases and J 6 bases, leaving 10 bases between the germline ends. Per the germline V gene, CDR1 is MNHNS and CDR2 is SASEGT. The CDR3 consists of 13 residues. The CDR3 region is CASSETWGDGYTF. In DNA, the CDR3 is TGTGCCAGCAGTGAAACGTGGGGCGATGGCTACACCTTC.

The CDR3 region has the DNA TGTGCCAGCAGCCCCGGGACTAGCGGAAACTACAATGAGCAGTTCTTC. Amino acids: CASSPGTSGNYNEQFF. The rearrangement uses TRBV9 and TRBJ2-1, with 11 bases identical to TRBD2. The CDR3 loop spans 16 amino acids. CDR1 is SGDLS, CDR2 YYNGEE, per germline. V was pared by 4 bases and J by 3 bases, with 6 bases of the junction left unmatched.

The CDR3 spells CASSPSEVHEKLFF. DNA for the CDR3: TGTGCCAGCAGCCCTTCTGAGGTCCATGAAAAACTGTTTTTT. This chain links TRBV7-9 with TRBJ1-4, with D hard to call. Germline V lookup: CDR1 SEHNR, CDR2 FQNEAQ (reference sequence). The CDR3 has 14 amino acids. Trimming took off 5 bases at V and 6 bases at J, with 13 bases between the two ends.

CDR3: CASSQSTSGGHQETQYF. For the CDR3, the DNA is TGCGCCAGCAGTCAATCGACTAGCGGGGGGCACCAAGAGACCCAGTACTTC. The rearrangement uses TRBV23-1 and TRBJ2-5, with TRBD2 matching over 13 bases. TRBV23-1 is flagged as an ORF with uncertain function. The CDR3 extends over 17 amino acids. V dropped 0 bases and J dropped 0; count of bases not matched to a gene: 1.

Concerning this clone: This sample includes further DNA sequences coding for the same CDR3. The chain uses TRBV6-6 and TRBJ1-6; 7 nucleotides agree with TRBD1. CDR3 length: 13 residues. The germline CDR1 and CDR2 sequences are MNHNY and SVGAGI (reference sequence). Germline trimming cut 4 bases from V and 10 bases from J; bases unmatched to any gene: 4. CDR3 DNA sequence: TGTGCCAGCAGTTCGACAGGGATCTCACCCCTCCACTTT. This translates into CASSSTGISPLHF.

This chain links TRBV9 with TRBJ1-2, with 8 bases that match TRBD1. Looked up from germline, CDR1 is SGDLS and CDR2 is YYNGEE. The V segment lost 0 bases and the J segment 2 bases; nucleotides outside the gene matches: 12. The length of the CDR3 is 18 residues. DNA of the CDR3: TGTGCCAGCAGCGTAGGGAATCCCGACAGGGGAGGAAACTATGGCTACACCTTC. As protein: CASSVGNPDRGGNYGYTF.

V and J are TRBV9 and TRBJ1-3; D gene ambiguous. There are 15 residues in the CDR3. Germline CDR1 and CDR2: SGDLS and YYNGEE. Between the trimmed V and J ends, which lost 8 bases and 0 bases, there was a span of 15 bases. The DNA for the CDR3 is TGTGCCAGATCCGGCAGGCTGAACTCTGGAAACACCATATATTTT. This translates into CARSGRLNSGNTIYF.

The chain carries TRBV9 and TRBJ2-1; the D is unclear. Trimming cost V 3 bases and J 3 bases, with 13 bases left between them. This CDR3 is 15 amino acids long. Germline assignment: CDR1 SGDLS and CDR2 YYNGEE. This CDR3 reads CASSANYDDYNEQFF. The CDR3 DNA is TGTGCCAGCAGCGCCAACTACGACGACTACAATGAGCAGTTCTTC.

The chain has TRBV7-2 and TRBJ2-1; 11 positions agree with TRBD1. Germline loops: CDR1 SGHTA, CDR2 FQGNSA. Unmatched junction bases numbered 5, after V lost 3 bases and J lost 7 bases. The CDR3 spans 15 residues. DNA of the CDR3: TGTGCCAGCAGCTTGAGGACAGGGGGCAGGAATGAGCAGTTCTTC. Protein: CASSLRTGGRNEQFF.

This sequence joins TRBV9 and TRBJ1-2; no clear D gene. The germline V gene encodes CDR1 SGDLS and CDR2 YYNGEE. Trimming left V 0 bases short and J 0 bases short, with 9 bases between. This CDR3 is built from 15 residues. The CDR3 loop is CASSVDGQTNYGYTF. CDR3 sequence (DNA): TGTGCCAGCAGCGTAGATGGGCAGACTAACTATGGCTACACCTTC.

The chain recombines TRBV7-6 with TRBJ2-7, with 12 bases matching TRBD2. Trimming removed 0 bases from V and 7 bases from J; junction bases left unmatched: 7. Per the germline V gene, CDR1 is SGHVS and CDR2 is FNYEAQ. The CDR3 spans 16 residues. DNA of the CDR3: TGTGCCAGCAGCTTAGCTCTAGCGGGAGGGGTGGGAGAGCAGTACTTC. Amino acid sequence: CASSLALAGGVGEQYF. The full variable domain, rest sourced from reference TRBV7-6 and TRBJ2-7, is GAGVSQSPRYKVTKRGQDVALRCDPISGHVSLYWYRQALGQGPEFLTYFNYEAQQDKSGLPNDRFSAERPEGSISTLTIQRTEQRDSAMYRCASSLALAGGVGEQYFGPGTRLTVT.

The chain couples TRBV28 to TRBJ1-6; 8 bases are a match to TRBD1. V dropped 4 bases and J dropped 5; count of bases not matched to a gene: 4. The length of the CDR3 is 15 residues. Germline V gene lookup returns CDR1 MDHEN and CDR2 SYDVKM. This CDR3 is CASSWTGTNNSPLHF. The CDR3 region has the DNA TGTGCCAGCAGTTGGACAGGGACCAATAATTCACCCCTCCACTTT.

This clone was recorded a few times. V is TRBV28 and J is TRBJ1-6, with D perhaps TRBD1 (6 bases). V dropped 8 bases and J dropped 8 bases, with 19 bases sitting between them. CDR1 is MDHEN and CDR2 is SYDVKM in the germline V gene. CDR3 size: 15 residues. The CDR3 coding sequence is TGTGCCAGCGATGCTCTAGGGGGTTTTGATTCACCCCTCCACTTT. This sequence encodes CASDALGGFDSPLHF. The whole variable domain, remainder taken from reference TRBV28 and TRBJ1-6, is DVKVTQSSRYLVKRTGEKVFLECVQDMDHENMFWYRQDPGLGLRLIYFSYDVKMKEKGDIPEGYSVSREKKERFSLILESASTNQTSMYLCASDALGGFDSPLHFGNGTRLTVT.

This sequence joins TRBV25-1 and TRBJ1-6, with TRBD1 identical over 7 bases. J gave up 6 bases and V 8 bases, and 13 bases lay outside the gene matches. This CDR3 comprises 16 residues. From germline, CDR1 is MGHDK and CDR2 SYGVNS. CDR3 in DNA: TGTGCCAGCCACGATGACAGGGTAGGAGGTAATTCACCCCTCCACTTT. Its protein is CASHDDRVGGNSPLHF.

The V and J genes are TRBV28 and TRBJ1-2, with 7 nucleotides matching TRBD1. Germline-derived CDR1 and CDR2 are MDHEN and SYDVKM. Trimming at V came to 5 bases and at J to 4 bases, leaving 7 bases not matched to a gene. CDR3 length: 14 residues. CDR3 coding DNA: TGTGCCAGCAGTCCTGGGACAGCTAGCTATGGCTACACCTTC. Its protein is CASSPGTASYGYTF.

This clone showed up just a few times. The gene calls are TRBV24-1 and TRBJ2-3; the match to TRBD2 covers 9 bases. Trimming at V came to 2 bases and at J to 4 bases, leaving 6 bases not matched to a gene. Germline V CDR1 and CDR2: KGHDR, SFDVKD. There are 16 residues in the CDR3. The CDR3 bases are TGTGCCACCAGTGATTGGCGGGGGGGCGTCGCAGATACGCAGTATTTT. This codes for CATSDWRGGVADTQYF.

The genes are TRBV7-2 and TRBJ1-2, with D possibly matching TRBD1 (5 bases). The CDR3 runs 13 residues. Trimming left V 2 bases short and J 6 bases short, with 10 bases between. Germline-derived CDR1 and CDR2 are SGHTA and FQGNSA. The CDR3 DNA is TGTGCCAGCAGCTTAAGGGGATTAGATGGCTACACCTTC. It specifies CASSLRGLDGYTF.

V and J are TRBV4-1 and TRBJ1-2; D remains unclear. The CDR3 sequence is 17 residues long. From germline, CDR1 is MGHRA and CDR2 YSYEKL. The germline V and J ends were trimmed by 1 base and 5 bases, with 20 bases remaining between them. CDR3 protein: CASSQVLSSRPTYGYTF. The CDR3 DNA is TGCGCCAGCAGCCAAGTTCTATCTTCCCGTCCCACTTATGGCTACACCTTC.

The rearrangement joins TRBV12-3 or TRBV12-4 to TRBJ1-1, with D hard to call. V was cut by 3 bases and J by 4 bases, with 9 bases left in between. The CDR3 is 13 residues long. The CDR3 coding sequence is TGTGCCAGCAGTTTGAATGAGGGCACTGAAGCTTTCTTT. This codes for CASSLNEGTEAFF.

V gene TRBV9 combines with J gene TRBJ2-3; 14 bases map to TRBD2. With V trimmed by 0 bases and J by 0 bases, 21 bases remained unmatched. Germline V CDR1 and CDR2: SGDLS, YYNGEE. The CDR3 totals 24 residues. For the CDR3, the DNA is TGTGCCAGCAGCGTAGTCTTTATCTCGCGGGTGACTAGCGGGAGGGCCAGTAGCACAGATACGCAGTATTTT. It yields the protein CASSVVFISRVTSGRASSTDTQYF.

This clone was detected a few times. The rearrangement links TRBV6-2 or TRBV6-3 to TRBJ2-7; 9 bases map to TRBD1. The junction had 2 bases not matched to a gene; V was cut back by 2 bases and J by 3 bases. Germline CDR1 and CDR2: MNHEY and SVGEGT. The CDR3 sequence is 14 residues long. CDR3 region: CASSYGTGYYEQYF. The CDR3 DNA reads as TGTGCCAGCAGTTACGGGACAGGGTACTACGAGCAGTACTTC.

This clone was observed once. The chain joins TRBV5-1 to TRBJ2-1; the D gene is possibly TRBD2 (6 bases). Germline V gene lookup returns CDR1 SGHRS and CDR2 YFSETQ. V gave up 0 bases and J gave up 10 bases, with 11 bases separating them. CDR3 length equals 13 residues. In DNA form, the CDR3 reads TGCGCCAGCAGCTTGGACCTAGCGAACGAGCAGTTCTTC. Its translation is CASSLDLANEQFF.

The V and J genes are TRBV28 and TRBJ2-6; TRBD1 matches at 7 bases. V gave up 10 bases and J gave up 0 bases; unmatched junction bases: 15. CDR3 length: 18 amino acids. Germline-derived CDR1 and CDR2 are MDHEN and SYDVKM. In DNA form, the CDR3 reads TGTGCCACCCTACTAGGGACAGCTCTACCCTCTGGGGCCAACGTCCTGACTTTC. It codes for CATLLGTALPSGANVLTF.

The V and J genes are TRBV7-2 and TRBJ1-1; 7 bases map to TRBD1. This CDR3 is 14 amino acids long. With V trimmed by 1 base and J by 11 bases, 10 bases remained unmatched. Germline lookup yields CDR1 SGHTA and CDR2 FQGNSA. CDR3: CASSLVIPGGLAFF. CDR3 coding DNA: TGTGCCAGCAGCTTAGTTATCCCAGGGGGTCTGGCTTTCTTT.

This clone was detected only once. The chain carries TRBV5-6 and TRBJ1-4; 7 bases align to TRBD1. Germline CDR1 SGHDT, CDR2 YYEEEE. V shed 0 bases, J shed 7 bases, and the junction held 6 bases outside the gene matches. The CDR3 loop spans 15 amino acids. The CDR3 loop reads CASSLGAGGGEKLFF. CDR3 in DNA: TGTGCCAGCAGCTTGGGAGCAGGGGGAGGTGAAAAACTGTTTTTT.

The gene calls are TRBV7-2 and TRBJ1-5, with D perhaps TRBD1 (5 bases). Trimming took off 2 bases at V and 1 base at J, with 9 bases between the two ends. The length of the CDR3 is 15 residues. The V gene's germline CDR1 is SGHTA and CDR2 FQGNSA. The CDR3 loop reads CASSLLRQSNQPQHF. The CDR3 DNA is TGTGCCAGCAGCTTACTTCGACAGAGCAATCAGCCCCAGCATTTT.